This T cell receptor (beta chain) stems from a study of graft-versus-host responses after intestinal transplantation. As for the study in general: Anti-thymocyte globulin was used for induction in all recipients, who then took tacrolimus and steroids for approximately 3 years. Points from the study as a whole: After transplant, early declines in HvG clones were associated with peak levels of circulating GvH clones.

The CDR3 covers 14 residues. Germline V lookup: CDR1 LNHDA, CDR2 SQIVND (reference sequence). J gave up 6 bases and V 5 bases, and 4 bases lay outside the gene matches. Sequenced by immunoSEQ multiplex PCR; TCRdb stores in-frame clones only, minus some. Found here are about 23,000 clones, 90% of them singletons; the top ten hold 1.5% to 2.5%. A remark on this clone: Antigen unknown.

The TCR comes from a human patient who received an intestinal transplant, so some T cells may come from the graft donor. This chain links TRBV19 with TRBJ2-7, with TRBD2 identical over 13 bases. The sequenced sample was PBMCs, obtained around 38 days after intestinal transplant. In nucleotides, the CDR3 is TGTGCCAGTAGTCTGAGACTAGCGGGAGGCGAGCAGTACTTC. Its translation is CASSLRLAGGEQYF.